This T cell receptor (beta chain) stems from a study of Ad26.COV2.S vaccination and SARS-CoV-2 variants (dated by TCRdb to about 2021). Describing the broader study: Donors in the vaccine arm were drawn from COV1001, a phase I-IIa trial of Ad26.COV2.S in healthy adults that was multicentre, randomized, double-blind and placebo-controlled. Ad26.COV2.S was administered intramuscularly at a dose of 5x10^10 or 1x10^11 viral particles, either as one shot or as two shots given 56 days apart. Trial participants were randomized into five groups of five, in which low-dose or high-dose Ad26.COV2.S was given once or twice, or placebo was given on both occasions. A total of around 32 samples were included in the TCR-sequenced set, comprising 19 Ad26.COV2.S vaccine recipients, 5 placebo recipients and 8 SARS-CoV-2 convalescent individuals. The specificity and breadth of SARS-CoV-2-reactive T cell receptors after Ad26.COV2.S vaccination were assessed by TCRbeta repertoire sequencing. Investigators remained blinded to trial group allocation during experiments and outcome assessment.

TCRbeta CDR3 regions were sequenced with the immunoSEQ Assay. After extraction, genomic DNA underwent amplification by bias-controlled multiplex PCR, followed by high-throughput sequencing. Regarding the original processing steps: To quantify the absolute abundance of every unique TCRbeta CDR3 region, sequences were collapsed and filtered. T cell fraction was estimated by normalizing TCRbeta template counts to usable DNA, which was measured by amplifying reference genes present in all nucleated cells. Repertoire TCRs were annotated as SARS-CoV-2-specific when V gene, CDR3 amino acid sequence and J gene were exactly matched to a known reactive TCR set. The reference SARS-CoV-2 TCR set came from MIRA and was filtered for enrichment in COVID-19-positive ImmuneCODE repertoires, removing public or cross-reactive TCRs. Using the MIRA antigens, annotated TCRs were further analysed by specific ORF or by position within an ORF. Breadth was defined as the number of annotated unique rearrangements divided by the total number of unique productive rearrangements, and depth was defined as the summed frequency of the annotated unique rearrangements. TCR breadth was compared between groups using two-sided Wilcoxon rank-sum tests. The table comes from immuneACCESS by way of TCRdb, which keeps in-frame sequences with V and J called. Part of the clones is missing from these tables; in studies checked, under half for an unresolved V gene and the rest for unknown reasons. V, J and clone size derive from that table, while D and trimming were established from the DNA sequence. This sample lists about 440,000 clones; around 88% were detected once. Of the sample, about 13% falls within the top ten clones.

Concerning this clone itself: Its antigen is not yet known. The input lacks base qualities; no much larger clone sits a single base away.

CDR1 and CDR2 were assigned from the germline V gene (reference sequence) as LGHDT and YNNKEL. Between the V and J ends, shortened by 3 bases and 5 bases respectively, the junction contains 19 bases. Measured from the cysteine to the phenylalanine, the CDR3 is 17 residues long. The sequence is cut down to CDR3 DNA, 51 bases in frame from base 1. Findings and caveats that apply to the study as a whole: The study was not powered to compare responses between vaccine doses or regimens. After vaccination, spike-specific CD8+ and CD4+ T cell responses were reported to show substantial breadth. Vaccine and placebo recipients had similar non-spike TCR breadth, a finding consistent with the vaccine containing only spike. According to the authors, total T cell responses may have been underestimated by the TCR breadth and depth analyses. Ad26.COV2.S recipients had higher spike-specific TCR breadth than placebo recipients (P = 0.0014).

Interpreted using the paper, the treatment or condition label stands for: over 15 received Ad26.COV2.S at low or high dose, single or two shots; several received placebo; per-sample allocation not given. Repertoires of vaccine and placebo recipients were sequenced from samples taken on day 63 after the first injection. In Cohort 1b, roughly 26 adults aged 18-55 years were enrolled at a single site in Boston, USA, between 29 July and 7 August 2020. Ad26.COV2.S was a replication-incompetent adenovirus type 26 vector expressing a prefusion-stabilized SARS-CoV-2 spike protein from the original Wuhan strain.

The input for sequencing was peripheral blood, taken in a trial of Ad26.COV2.S vaccine versus placebo. Rearrangement joined TRBV3-1 (or the pseudogene TRBV3-2) to TRBJ2-2, with an unclear D gene assignment. The receptor was isolated from a person aged 18 to 65 who received the Ad26.COV2.S COVID-19 vaccine or a placebo. The CDR3 is CASSQSIVGVATGELFF. Here is the DNA: TGTGCCAGCAGCCAGAGTATCGTGGGTGTGGCGACCGGGGAGCTGTTTTTT.